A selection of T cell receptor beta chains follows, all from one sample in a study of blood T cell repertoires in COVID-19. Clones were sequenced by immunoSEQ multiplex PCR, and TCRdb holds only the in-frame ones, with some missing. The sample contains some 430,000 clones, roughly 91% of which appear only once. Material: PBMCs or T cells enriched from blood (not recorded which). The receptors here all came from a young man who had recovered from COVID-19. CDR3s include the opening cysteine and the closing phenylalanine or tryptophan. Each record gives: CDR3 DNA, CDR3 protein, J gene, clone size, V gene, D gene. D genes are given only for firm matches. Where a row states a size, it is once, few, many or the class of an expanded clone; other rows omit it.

TGTGCCAGCAGCTTAGGAAAGGGGGCATTGTGGACTGAAGCTTTCTTT | CASSLGKGALWTEAFF | TRBJ1-1 | - | TRBV11-2 | TRBD1
TGTGCCATCAGACGTTTCTCTAGCGGACCGAACACCGGGGAGCTGTTTTTT | CAIRRFSSGPNTGELFF | TRBJ2-2 | once | TRBV10-3 | TRBD2
TGTGCCAGCAGTGAGAAGTTAGTGCAGTTCTTC | CASSEKLVQFF | TRBJ2-1 | - | TRBV2 | -
TGTGCCAGCACCAGACTAGCTTCTCCAGGCAATGAGCAGTTCTTC | CASTRLASPGNEQFF | TRBJ2-1 | - | TRBV2 | TRBD2
TGTGCCAGCAGTTTTTCAGGGGTTGGCTACACCTTC | CASSFSGVGYTF | TRBJ1-2 | - | TRBV27 | -
TGTGCCAGCCCCCCGTCCCAGGGACTAGCGGGGGGCAATGAGCAGTTCTTC | CASPPSQGLAGGNEQFF | TRBJ2-1 | - | TRBV27 | TRBD2
TGTGCCAGCAGCCCCCGCGTCCTAGGCACAGATACGCAGTATTTT | CASSPRVLGTDTQYF | TRBJ2-3 | few | TRBV7-2 | -
TGCGCCAGCAGCCTCATCCGGGGACAGGGGAGGCCTGAAGCTTTCTTT | CASSLIRGQGRPEAFF | TRBJ1-1 | - | TRBV4-1 | TRBD1
TGTGCCTGGATAGATAGCGGGAGACCCCCCTACGAGCAGTACTTC | CAWIDSGRPPYEQYF | TRBJ2-7 | - | TRBV30 | TRBD2
TGTGCCAGCAGTTCTGCGGGGCACGGGGAGCTGTTTTTT | CASSSAGHGELFF | TRBJ2-2 | - | TRBV27 | -
TGTGCCAGCAGCAAAGACAGTCAGCCCCAGCATTTT | CASSKDSQPQHF | TRBJ1-5 | - | TRBV21-1 | -
TGTGCCAGCAGCTTAAGTGGGGGCGCGAACACTGAAGCTTTCTTT | CASSLSGGANTEAFF | TRBJ1-1 | - | TRBV11-3 | -
TGTGCCAGCAGCTTAGCGCGGTACAGGAAGGCGGATCAGCCCCAGCATTTT | CASSLARYRKADQPQHF | TRBJ1-5 | - | TRBV7-2 | -
TGTGCCAGCAGCCCGGACAGGTTCTCCTACGAGCAGTACTTC | CASSPDRFSYEQYF | TRBJ2-7 | - | TRBV5-4 | TRBD1
TGCAGTGCTAGTGAGAGCGGGGGGTCCTACAATGAGCAGTTCTTC | CSASESGGSYNEQFF | TRBJ2-1 | - | TRBV20-1 | TRBD2
TGTGCCAGCAGCGCTGGGGAGAGCTCCTATAATTCACCCCTCCACTTT | CASSAGESSYNSPLHF | TRBJ1-6 | - | TRBV5-4 | -
TGTGCCAGCAGTGGCCGACTAGTTCATGAGCAGTTCTTC | CASSGRLVHEQFF | TRBJ2-1 | - | TRBV25-1 | -
TGTGCCAGCAGCTACGACCCTAAGAGGTACCAATACAATGAGCAGTTCTTC | CASSYDPKRYQYNEQFF | TRBJ2-1 | - | TRBV7-2 | -
TGTGCCAGCAGCTTAGCGGACAGTAGGTCGTACTTC | CASSLADSRSYF | TRBJ2-7 | - | TRBV7-9 | -
TGTGCCAGCAGCCCTCTCACGGGACAGGGTACTGAAGCTTTCTTT | CASSPLTGQGTEAFF | TRBJ1-1 | - | TRBV7-9 | TRBD1
TGTGCCAGCAGCCAAGGAGGTGCGTTTTTGCGGGGCCAAGAGACCCAGTACTTC | CASSQGGAFLRGQETQYF | TRBJ2-5 | - | TRBV4-2 | -
TGTGCCACCAGCAGGGGCCACGAGCAGTACTTC | CATSRGHEQYF | TRBJ2-7 | - | TRBV15 | -
TGTGCCAGCAGCTCTGTGCAGGGGGGCTACAATGAGCAGTTCTTC | CASSSVQGGYNEQFF | TRBJ2-1 | - | TRBV9 | -
TGTGCCAGCAGCTTAGCGGGGAGGGGGGGTCGCTCCTATAATTCACCCCTCCACTTT | CASSLAGRGGRSYNSPLHF | TRBJ1-6 | - | TRBV7-2 | -
TGTGCCAGTAGTATAGTGACAGGCCTCGAGCAGTACTTC | CASSIVTGLEQYF | TRBJ2-7 | - | TRBV19 | -
TGTGCCAGCAGTGGGCTAGCGGGAGGCTACAATGAGCAGTTCTTC | CASSGLAGGYNEQFF | TRBJ2-1 | - | TRBV6-4 | TRBD2
TGTGCCAGCAGCTTAGTCCGTCCGGATTCGGGCAATGAGCAGTTCTTC | CASSLVRPDSGNEQFF | TRBJ2-1 | - | TRBV7-8 | -
TGTGCCAGCGAATTCCCGGGGGGGGGACCGAACACTGAAGCTTTCTTT | CASEFPGGGPNTEAFF | TRBJ1-1 | once | TRBV28 | -
TGTGCCTGGAGTGATGGGGGCGATCAGCCCCAGCATTTT | CAWSDGGDQPQHF | TRBJ1-5 | - | TRBV30 | -
TGTGCCAGCAACAAGGACAGGGGTCTATGGGGCTACACCTTC | CASNKDRGLWGYTF | TRBJ1-2 | - | TRBV2 | TRBD1
TGTGCCAGCAGGGACACCTACACAGATACGCAGTATTTT | CASRDTYTDTQYF | TRBJ2-3 | - | TRBV2 | -
TGCGCCAGCAGCCAAGTGGCAGGGATTAGCAATCAGCCCCAGCATTTT | CASSQVAGISNQPQHF | TRBJ1-5 | - | TRBV4-1 | -
TGCGCCAGCAGCGAAGACAGAGGTGGGAACGAGCAGTACTTC | CASSEDRGGNEQYF | TRBJ2-7 | - | TRBV5-1 | -
TGTGCCAGCAGCCGTATCCCAGGGATGGACACTGAAGCTTTCTTT | CASSRIPGMDTEAFF | TRBJ1-1 | - | TRBV3-1/TRBV3-2 | -
TGTGCCAGCAGTGCCATCCCCGGACAAGCGGGCAGCGACGGGGAGCTGTTTTTT | CASSAIPGQAGSDGELFF | TRBJ2-2 | - | TRBV6-1 | -
TGTGCCAGCAGCTATCCGGACGGGGGGGAAGCTTTCTTT | CASSYPDGGEAFF | TRBJ1-1 | - | TRBV3-1/TRBV3-2 | -
TGCGCCAGCAGCTTCGGAGGGATTACGGAGCAGTACTTC | CASSFGGITEQYF | TRBJ2-7 | - | TRBV5-1 | -
TGTGCCTGGACCGAAACCGGACGGCTCTTCGAGGGAGCTTTCTTT | CAWTETGRLFEGAFF | TRBJ1-1 | - | TRBV30 | -